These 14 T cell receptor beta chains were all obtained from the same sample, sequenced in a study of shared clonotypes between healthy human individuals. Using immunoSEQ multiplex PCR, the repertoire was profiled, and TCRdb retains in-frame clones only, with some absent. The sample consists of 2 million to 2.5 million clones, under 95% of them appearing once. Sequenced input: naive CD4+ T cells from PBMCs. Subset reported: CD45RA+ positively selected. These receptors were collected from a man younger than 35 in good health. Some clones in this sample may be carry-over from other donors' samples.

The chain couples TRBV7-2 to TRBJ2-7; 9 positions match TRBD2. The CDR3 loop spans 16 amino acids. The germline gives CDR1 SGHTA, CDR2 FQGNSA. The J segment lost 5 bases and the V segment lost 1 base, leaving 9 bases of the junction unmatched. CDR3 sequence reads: CASSLEVAGGPHEQYF. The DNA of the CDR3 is TGTGCCAGCAGCTTAGAGGTGGCGGGAGGGCCCCACGAGCAGTACTTC.

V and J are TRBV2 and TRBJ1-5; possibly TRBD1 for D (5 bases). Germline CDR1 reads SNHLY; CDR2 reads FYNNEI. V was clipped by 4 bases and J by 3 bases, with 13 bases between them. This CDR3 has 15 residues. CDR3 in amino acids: CASSAVQGPNQPQHF. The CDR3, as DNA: TGTGCCAGCAGTGCAGTCCAGGGTCCCAATCAGCCCCAGCATTTT.

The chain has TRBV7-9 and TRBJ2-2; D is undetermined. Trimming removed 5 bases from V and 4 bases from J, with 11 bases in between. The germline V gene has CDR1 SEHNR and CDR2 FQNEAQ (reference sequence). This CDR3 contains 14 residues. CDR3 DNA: TGTGCCAGCAGCATGAGACACGGCACCGGGGAGCTGTTTTTT. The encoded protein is CASSMRHGTGELFF.

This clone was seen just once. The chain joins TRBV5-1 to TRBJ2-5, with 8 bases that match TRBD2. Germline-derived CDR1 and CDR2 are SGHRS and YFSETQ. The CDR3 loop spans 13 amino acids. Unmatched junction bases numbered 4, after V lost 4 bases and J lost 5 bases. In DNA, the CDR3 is TGCGCCAGCAGCGGCGGGACTAGGGAGACCCAGTACTTC. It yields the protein CASSGGTRETQYF.

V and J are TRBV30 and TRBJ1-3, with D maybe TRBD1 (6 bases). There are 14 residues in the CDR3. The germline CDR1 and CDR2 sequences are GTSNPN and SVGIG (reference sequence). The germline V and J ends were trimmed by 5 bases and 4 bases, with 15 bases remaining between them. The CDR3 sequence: CAWEAGAVGNTIYF. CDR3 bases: TGTGCCTGGGAAGCGGGGGCCGTGGGAAACACCATATATTTT. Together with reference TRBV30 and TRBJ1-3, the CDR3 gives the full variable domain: SQTIHQWPATLVQPVGSPLSLECTVEGTSNPNLYWYRQAAGRGLQLLFYSVGIGQISSEVPQNLSASRPQDRQFILSSKKLLLSDSGFYLCAWEAGAVGNTIYFGEGSWLTVV.

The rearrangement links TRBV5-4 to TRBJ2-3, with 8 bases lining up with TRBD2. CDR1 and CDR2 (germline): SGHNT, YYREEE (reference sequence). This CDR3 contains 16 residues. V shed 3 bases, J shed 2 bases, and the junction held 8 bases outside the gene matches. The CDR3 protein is CASSSTERGITDTQYF. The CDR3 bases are TGTGCCAGCAGCTCAACAGAGCGGGGGATCACAGATACGCAGTATTTT.

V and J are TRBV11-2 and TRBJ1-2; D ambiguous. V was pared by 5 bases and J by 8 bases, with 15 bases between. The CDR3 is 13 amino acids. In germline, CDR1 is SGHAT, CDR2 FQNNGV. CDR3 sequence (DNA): TGTGCCAGCAGCCCGCCGGGGATTCGGGGCTACACCTTC. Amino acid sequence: CASSPPGIRGYTF.

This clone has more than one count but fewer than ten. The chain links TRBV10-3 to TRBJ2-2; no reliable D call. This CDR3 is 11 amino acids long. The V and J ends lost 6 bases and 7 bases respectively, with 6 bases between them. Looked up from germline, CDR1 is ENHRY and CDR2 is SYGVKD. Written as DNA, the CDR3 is TGTGCCATCAGCATGGGCGGGGAGCTGTTTTTT. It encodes CAISMGGELFF.

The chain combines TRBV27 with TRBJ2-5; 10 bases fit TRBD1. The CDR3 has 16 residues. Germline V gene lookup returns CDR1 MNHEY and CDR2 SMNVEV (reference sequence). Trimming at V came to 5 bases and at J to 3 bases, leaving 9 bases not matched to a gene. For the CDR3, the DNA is TGTGCCAGCAGTGCTCACCCGGGACAGGGGAAAGAGACCCAGTACTTC. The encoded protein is CASSAHPGQGKETQYF.

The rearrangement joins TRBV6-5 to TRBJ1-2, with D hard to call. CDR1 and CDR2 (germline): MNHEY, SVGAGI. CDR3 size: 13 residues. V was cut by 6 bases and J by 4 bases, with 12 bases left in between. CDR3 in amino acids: CASSLNRRYGYTF. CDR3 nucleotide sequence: TGTGCCAGCAGCCTGAATCGTCGCTATGGCTACACCTTC.

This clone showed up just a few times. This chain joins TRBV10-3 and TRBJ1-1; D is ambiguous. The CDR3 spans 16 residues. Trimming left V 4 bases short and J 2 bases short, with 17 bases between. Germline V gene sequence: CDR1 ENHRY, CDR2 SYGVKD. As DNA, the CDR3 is TGTGCCATCAGTGTCTTTGGAGGAGGGAGAAACACTGAAGCTTTCTTT. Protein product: CAISVFGGGRNTEAFF.

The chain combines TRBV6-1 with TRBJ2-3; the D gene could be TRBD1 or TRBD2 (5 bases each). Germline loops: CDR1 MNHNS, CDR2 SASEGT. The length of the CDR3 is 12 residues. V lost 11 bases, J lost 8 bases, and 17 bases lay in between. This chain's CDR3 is CALQIEGRTQYF. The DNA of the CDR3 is TGTGCCCTACAAATTGAGGGACGTACGCAGTATTTT.

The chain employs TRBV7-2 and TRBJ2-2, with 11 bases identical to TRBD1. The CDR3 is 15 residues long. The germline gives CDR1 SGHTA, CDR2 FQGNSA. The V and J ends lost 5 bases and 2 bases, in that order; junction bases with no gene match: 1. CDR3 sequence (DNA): TGTGCCAGCAGCCGGACAGGGGGCAACACCGGGGAGCTGTTTTTT. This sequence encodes CASSRTGGNTGELFF. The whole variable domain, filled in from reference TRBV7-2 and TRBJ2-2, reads GAGVSQSPSNKVTEKGKDVELRCDPISGHTALYWYRQSLGQGLEFLIYFQGNSAPDKSGLPSDRFSAERTGGSVSTLTIQRTQQEDSAVYLCASSRTGGNTGELFFGEGSRLTVL.

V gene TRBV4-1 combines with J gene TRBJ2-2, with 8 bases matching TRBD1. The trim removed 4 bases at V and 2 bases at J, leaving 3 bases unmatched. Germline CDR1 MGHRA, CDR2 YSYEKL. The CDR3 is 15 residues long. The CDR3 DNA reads TGCGCCAGCAGCCCTGGACAGGGTAACACCGGGGAGCTGTTTTTT. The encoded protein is CASSPGQGNTGELFF.